The 30 T cell receptor beta chains reported below all come from one sample, sequenced in a study of T cell responses to AZD1222 COVID-19 vaccine. TCRdb's copy holds only in-frame clones and misses some; the assay was immunoSEQ multiplex PCR. The table shows 100,000 to 120,000 clones, with roughly four fifths occurring only once. This material consisted of peripheral blood, taken on day 0 of AZD1222 vaccination. These receptors all stem from an adult in good health.

V is TRBV6-5 and J is TRBJ1-1; D is unclear. V gave up 7 bases and J gave up 3 bases, with 6 bases separating them. This CDR3 is built from 11 residues. CDR1 is MNHEY, CDR2 SVGAGI, per germline. DNA of the CDR3: TGTGCCAGCAACCCACACACTGAAGCTTTCTTT. Encoded protein: CASNPHTEAFF.

DNA for the CDR3: TGTGCCAGCAGCGTAGCGTTAGCGGGAGGGTATGAGCAGTTCTTC. Its protein is CASSVALAGGYEQFF. The V call is TRBV9, the J call TRBJ2-1, with TRBD2 identical over 11 bases. The V gene's germline CDR1 is SGDLS and CDR2 YYNGEE. The CDR3 spans 15 residues. Unmatched junction bases numbered 4, after V lost 0 bases and J lost 8 bases.

This rearrangement joins TRBV30 to TRBJ1-6; TRBD1 aligns across 8 bases. CDR3 length: 13 residues. After removal of 5 bases from V and 14 bases from J, the junction contained 11 bases not matched to a gene. Germline V gene data show CDR1 as GTSNPN and CDR2 as SVGIG (reference sequence). The CDR3 sequence: CAWDRGPYGTLHF. In DNA form, the CDR3 reads TGTGCCTGGGACAGGGGTCCCTATGGGACCCTCCACTTT.

The J gene is TRBJ2-3, the V gene TRBV5-1; D is perhaps TRBD2 (5 bases). This CDR3 comprises 12 residues. With 5 bases removed from V and 6 bases from J, the gap between germline ends came to 10 bases. Germline loops: CDR1 SGHRS, CDR2 YFSETQ. In nucleotides, the CDR3 is TGCGCCAGCAGACGGGGTGAGGATACGCAGTATTTT. It yields the protein CASRRGEDTQYF. Drawing the rest from reference TRBV5-1 and TRBJ2-3, the complete variable domain is KAGVTQTPRYLIKTRGQQVTLSCSPISGHRSVSWYQQTPGQGLQFLFEYFSETQRNKGNFPGRFSGRQFSNSRSEMNVSTLELGDSALYLCASRRGEDTQYFGPGTRLTVL.

V is TRBV6-1 and J is TRBJ2-3; D might be TRBD2 (7 bases). The CDR3 covers 15 residues. Between the trimmed V and J ends, which lost 2 bases and 5 bases, there was a span of 14 bases. CDR1 and CDR2 (germline): MNHNS, SASEGT. The CDR3 is CASSEKGGHKDTQYF. CDR3 sequence (DNA): TGTGCCAGCAGTGAAAAGGGGGGGCATAAAGATACGCAGTATTTT.

The chain recombines TRBV16 with TRBJ2-7; the D call may be TRBD1 or TRBD2 (5 bases each). The CDR3 totals 13 residues. Germline CDR1 KGHSY, CDR2 FQNENV. V was cut by 10 bases and J by 0 bases, with 13 bases left in between. The CDR3 nucleotides are TGTGCCACTGGGACGGAATACTCCTACGAGCAGTACTTC. Protein sequence: CATGTEYSYEQYF.

CDR3 protein: CASSLQGTAHTGELFF. The CDR3 nucleotides read TGTGCCAGCAGCTTACAAGGGACTGCCCACACCGGGGAGCTGTTTTTT. The chain links TRBV7-9 to TRBJ2-2, with D perhaps matching TRBD2 (6 bases). Trimming shortened V by 2 bases and J by 3 bases, and 13 bases separated the two germline ends. The germline gives CDR1 SEHNR, CDR2 FQNEAQ (reference sequence). The CDR3 runs 16 residues.

The rearrangement links TRBV29-1 to TRBJ1-2; D gene uncertain. V was shortened by 2 bases and J by 4 bases, with 11 bases between the two germline ends. Germline-derived CDR1 and CDR2 are SQVTM and ANQGSEA. The CDR3 sequence is 13 residues long. The CDR3 DNA reads TGCAGCGTTGAAAGGCCTACCTCCTATGGCTACACCTTC. Translation: CSVERPTSYGYTF.

This clone has only a few counts. The V gene is TRBV11-2, the J gene TRBJ1-4; D is undetermined. V shed 1 base and J shed 8 bases, with 20 bases lying between them. The germline V gene encodes CDR1 SGHAT and CDR2 FQNNGV. The CDR3 loop spans 17 amino acids. This CDR3 is CASSLAFRRGGGEKLFF. CDR3 sequence (DNA): TGTGCCAGCAGCTTAGCCTTTAGACGGGGAGGAGGGGAAAAACTGTTTTTT.

The chain joins TRBV18 to TRBJ1-2, with 7 bases matching TRBD1. With V trimmed by 3 bases and J by 6 bases, 19 bases remained unmatched. CDR3 size: 18 residues. Germline CDR1 is KGHSH and CDR2 is LQKENI. The CDR3, as DNA: TGTGCCAGCTCACCGCTACCCGCACAATCAGACAGGGCGGATGGCTACACCTTC. As protein: CASSPLPAQSDRADGYTF.

The rearrangement uses TRBV10-2 and TRBJ1-2; D is perhaps TRBD1 (6 bases). The germline V and J ends were trimmed by 6 bases and 6 bases, with 14 bases remaining between them. Germline V gene data show CDR1 as WSHSY and CDR2 as SAAADI. CDR3 length: 13 residues. CDR3 sequence: CASRDSPGDGYTF. For the CDR3, the DNA is TGCGCCAGCAGGGACAGCCCCGGAGATGGCTACACCTTC.

The chain links TRBV13 to TRBJ1-2, with D possibly TRBD1 on 6 matching bases. Per germline, CDR1 PRHDT and CDR2 FYEKMQ (reference sequence). The CDR3 extends over 14 amino acids. Trimming removed 5 bases from V and 2 bases from J, with 12 bases in between. Here the CDR3 DNA reads TGTGCCAGCAGCCCTGGGACATCCAACTATGGCTACACCTTC. Translation gives CASSPGTSNYGYTF.

The chain links TRBV7-9 to TRBJ2-7; TRBD1 is a possible D gene (5 bases). Germline CDR1 reads SEHNR; CDR2 reads FQNEAQ (reference sequence). The V and J ends lost 5 bases and 3 bases respectively, with 8 bases between them. This CDR3 spans 12 amino acids. The CDR3 here is CASSRQGYEQYF. The CDR3 bases are TGTGCCAGCAGCCGTCAGGGCTACGAGCAGTACTTC.

V gene TRBV28 combines with J gene TRBJ1-6; D is uncertain. Germline V lookup: CDR1 MDHEN, CDR2 SYDVKM. Trimming removed 6 bases at V and 4 bases at J, with 10 bases between. The CDR3 sequence is 14 residues long. The CDR3 protein is CASRKGLYNSPLHF. The CDR3 bases are TGTGCCAGCAGAAAGGGTCTATATAATTCACCCCTCCACTTT.

A word on this clone: Compared with germline, one end of the junction differs, possibly owing to a read error. The chain is built from TRBV28 and TRBJ1-2; 10 bases align to TRBD1. From germline, CDR1 is MDHEN and CDR2 SYDVKM. CDR3 length: 14 amino acids. CDR3 loop: CASSSGQGSYRYTF. The DNA of the CDR3 is TGTGCCAGCAGCTCGGGACAGGGGAGCTATCGCTACACCTTC.

This clone showed up just once. The V and J genes are TRBV5-1 and TRBJ1-3, with D possibly matching TRBD1 (6 bases). Germline CDR1 SGHRS, CDR2 YFSETQ. The V and J ends lost 7 bases and 4 bases respectively, with 12 bases between them. The CDR3 has 13 amino acids. The CDR3 nucleotides are TGCGCCAGCCAACCTCAGGGGGGAAACACCATATATTTT. It specifies CASQPQGGNTIYF.

J is TRBJ2-2 and V is TRBV29-1; D possibly corresponds to TRBD1 (6 bases). The germline gives CDR1 SQVTM, CDR2 ANQGSEA. The CDR3 runs 14 residues. V was cut by 7 bases and J by 5 bases, with 17 bases left in between. CDR3 residues: CSASQGIATGELFF. DNA of the CDR3: TGCAGCGCATCTCAGGGGATCGCGACCGGGGAGCTGTTTTTT.

The chain links TRBV28 to TRBJ1-5; D might be TRBD1 (5 bases). Germline CDR1 MDHEN, CDR2 SYDVKM. Trimming took off 1 base at V and 0 bases at J, with 16 bases between the two ends. The CDR3 has 18 amino acids. The chain's CDR3 is CASSLFSLRGYSNQPQHF. In DNA, the CDR3 is TGTGCCAGCAGTTTATTCTCCCTAAGGGGTTATAGCAATCAGCCCCAGCATTTT. The full variable domain, in which reference TRBV28 and TRBJ1-5 provide the parts outside the CDR3, is DVKVTQSSRYLVKRTGEKVFLECVQDMDHENMFWYRQDPGLGLRLIYFSYDVKMKEKGDIPEGYSVSREKKERFSLILESASTNQTSMYLCASSLFSLRGYSNQPQHFGDGTRLSIL.

The chain carries TRBV19 and TRBJ1-1; tentatively, D is TRBD1 (5 bases). The CDR3 covers 17 residues. Germline V gene sequence: CDR1 LNHDA, CDR2 SQIVND (reference sequence). Trimming pared 6 bases from V and 3 bases from J, leaving 23 bases between. The CDR3 DNA follows: TGTGCCAGTAGCCGACACTCCTATTCAGGGACTTACACTGAAGCTTTCTTT. Amino acids: CASSRHSYSGTYTEAFF.

V gene TRBV18 combines with J gene TRBJ1-2; D is unclear. V was trimmed by 3 bases and J by 8 bases, leaving 16 bases between them. The germline CDR1 and CDR2 sequences are KGHSH and LQKENI. The CDR3 totals 14 residues. CDR3 protein: CASSPLSGEGGYTF. CDR3 bases: TGTGCCAGCTCACCCCTATCTGGGGAGGGAGGCTACACCTTC.

The chain links TRBV5-1 to TRBJ1-1, with 7 bases lining up with TRBD1. Trimming cost V 1 base and J 7 bases; bases outside gene matches: 7. The CDR3 totals 14 residues. Germline CDR1 is SGHRS and CDR2 is YFSETQ. The CDR3 loop is CASSLTGALDEAFF. For the CDR3, the DNA is TGCGCCAGCAGCTTGACAGGGGCGCTCGATGAAGCTTTCTTT.

The chain couples TRBV6-5 to TRBJ1-1; D uncertain. Germline loops: CDR1 MNHEY, CDR2 SVGAGI. The V and J ends lost 0 bases and 5 bases respectively, with 10 bases between them. The CDR3 covers 14 residues. The CDR3 nucleotides read TGTGCCAGCAGTTACTCGGATCCGGGAACTGAAGCTTTCTTT. As protein: CASSYSDPGTEAFF.

The chain recombines TRBV7-2 with TRBJ2-5; 8 bases align to TRBD1. Germline CDR1 and CDR2: SGHTA and FQGNSA. V shed 5 bases, J shed 5 bases, and the junction held 7 bases outside the gene matches. The CDR3 covers 14 residues. CDR3 in DNA: TGTGCCAGCAGCGCGGACAGGGCCAGGGAGACCCAGTACTTC. This encodes CASSADRARETQYF.

The rearrangement joins TRBV7-9 to TRBJ1-1; D is unclear. The V end lost 7 bases, the J end lost 1 base, and 13 bases lay between the germline ends. The germline CDR1 and CDR2 sequences are SEHNR and FQNEAQ (reference sequence). This CDR3 has 14 residues. CDR3 in DNA: TGTGCCAGCACCCCCTCGCGACCGAACACTGAAGCTTTCTTT. Translated, it gives CASTPSRPNTEAFF.

The rearrangement links TRBV15 to TRBJ1-2; no clear D. V lost 0 bases, J lost 5 bases, and 16 bases lay in between. CDR1 and CDR2 from the germline V gene are LNHNV and YYDKDF (reference sequence). The CDR3 covers 16 residues. The CDR3 region is CATSRDRFGDGYGYTF. As DNA, the CDR3 is TGTGCCACCAGCAGAGATCGGTTCGGTGATGGATATGGCTACACCTTC.

The chain couples TRBV6-5 to TRBJ1-3; D uncertain. CDR1 is MNHEY, CDR2 SVGAGI, per germline. The CDR3 spans 14 residues. The germline V and J ends were trimmed by 4 bases and 1 base, with 8 bases remaining between them. Here the CDR3 reads CASSSLGSGNTIYF. The CDR3 bases are TGTGCCAGCAGTTCGTTAGGATCTGGAAACACCATATATTTT.

V and J are TRBV7-9 and TRBJ2-5, with D tentatively TRBD2 (6 bases). The germline CDR1 and CDR2 sequences are SEHNR and FQNEAQ (reference sequence). The CDR3 consists of 15 residues. Trimming stripped 3 bases from V and 1 base from J, with 12 bases between. The CDR3 reads CASSFRGGTQETQYF. The CDR3 nucleotides read TGTGCCAGCAGCTTTCGTGGCGGGACCCAAGAGACCCAGTACTTC.

The chain links TRBV2 to TRBJ2-5, with TRBD2 matching over 7 bases. The CDR3 is 12 residues long. V shed 4 bases, J shed 5 bases, and the junction held 1 base outside the gene matches. Germline V gene sequence: CDR1 SNHLY, CDR2 FYNNEI. The CDR3 DNA is TGTGCCAGCAGTGTTAGCGGGGAGACCCAGTACTTC. This translates into CASSVSGETQYF.

This clone was seen once. This chain links TRBV12-3 or TRBV12-4 with TRBJ1-5; possible D gene TRBD1, 5 bases. This CDR3 is built from 13 residues. Trimming took 9 bases from V and 4 from J, leaving 13 bases between them. The CDR3 spells CASGRVENQPQHF. CDR3 coding DNA: TGTGCCAGTGGCAGGGTCGAGAATCAGCCCCAGCATTTT.

The chain recombines TRBV28 with TRBJ1-3; 8 bases match TRBD1. Germline-derived CDR1 and CDR2 are MDHEN and SYDVKM. Trimming removed 5 bases from V and 2 bases from J; junction bases left unmatched: 5. CDR3 length: 15 residues. The CDR3 region is CASSTLQGAGNTIYF. The CDR3 nucleotides are TGTGCCAGCAGTACATTACAGGGGGCTGGAAACACCATATATTTT.